The 5 T cell receptor delta chains presented below share a single source sample, sequenced in a study of gamma-delta T cells after stem cell transplantation. TCRdb re-processed the RT-PCR reads using CATT. In the table there are about 4,600 delta-chain clones, roughly 2.1% of which are singletons. The sequenced material came from gamma-delta T cells. Receptor source: a human donor. It is not recorded whose cells these are; they may come from a transplant donor.

About this clone itself: The protein TCRdb lists belongs to a much larger clone and differs from this DNA's translation at residue 6, which points to a read error; the protein shown is made from the DNA. The V call is TRDV2, the J call TRDJ1; 7 nucleotides line up with TRDD3. J was trimmed by 0 bases and V by 1 base; bases with no gene match: 10. CDR3 length: 17 amino acids. Germline V lookup: CDR1 GEAIGNYY, CDR2 EKD. The CDR3 nucleotides are TGTGCCTGTGACACTCCCGTTGGGGGACAATACACCGATAAACTCATCTTT. Translating it yields CACDTPVGGQYTDKLIF.

This clone was detected only a few times. TCRdb attributes to this sequence the protein of a much larger clone, which differs from the DNA translation at residue 10; a read error is likely, and the protein displayed is translated from the DNA. The chain links TRDV2 to TRDJ3; D unresolved. From germline, CDR1 is GEAIGNYY and CDR2 EKD. The V gene lost 1 base and the J gene lost 1 base, with 25 bases spanning the gap. The CDR3 loop spans 22 amino acids. The DNA of the CDR3 is TGTGCCTGTGACACGGTTGAATATACTAGGGGTGCCGCGTCCTGGGACACCCGACAGATGTTTTTC. Protein: CACDTVEYTRGAASWDTRQMFF.

With respect to this clone: A far larger clone lies a single base away; this is likely a read error. Different DNA sequences within this sample yield the same CDR3. This chain joins TRDV2 and TRDJ1, with 9 bases that match TRDD3. The CDR3 runs 18 residues. Germline V gene lookup returns CDR1 GEAIGNYY and CDR2 EKD. The J segment lost 0 bases and the V segment lost 3 bases, leaving 13 bases of the junction unmatched. This CDR3 reads CACDPVLGGYRYTDKLIF. For the CDR3, the DNA is TGTGCCTGTGACCCGGTCCTCGGGGGATACCGGTACACCGATAAACTCATCTTT.

This clone is categorized as medium-sized. The V and J genes are TRDV2 and TRDJ1; 8 bases are shared with TRDD3. CDR3 length: 16 residues. J lost 1 base, V lost 0 bases, and 6 bases had no gene match. In germline, CDR1 is GEAIGNYY, CDR2 EKD. CDR3 in amino acids: CACDTLTGGFTDKLIF. The CDR3 coding sequence is TGTGCCTGTGACACCCTAACTGGGGGTTTCACCGATAAACTCATCTTT.

This clone qualifies as large. This sample includes further DNA sequences coding for the same CDR3. The chain carries TRDV2 and TRDJ1; 7 positions agree with TRDD3. The J segment lost 0 bases and the V segment lost 0 bases, leaving 9 bases of the junction unmatched. Germline lookup yields CDR1 GEAIGNYY and CDR2 EKD. The CDR3 is made up of 17 amino acids. The CDR3 coding sequence is TGTGCCTGTGACACCCTCGGGGATAGGGACTACACCGATAAACTCATCTTT. Its translation is CACDTLGDRDYTDKLIF.